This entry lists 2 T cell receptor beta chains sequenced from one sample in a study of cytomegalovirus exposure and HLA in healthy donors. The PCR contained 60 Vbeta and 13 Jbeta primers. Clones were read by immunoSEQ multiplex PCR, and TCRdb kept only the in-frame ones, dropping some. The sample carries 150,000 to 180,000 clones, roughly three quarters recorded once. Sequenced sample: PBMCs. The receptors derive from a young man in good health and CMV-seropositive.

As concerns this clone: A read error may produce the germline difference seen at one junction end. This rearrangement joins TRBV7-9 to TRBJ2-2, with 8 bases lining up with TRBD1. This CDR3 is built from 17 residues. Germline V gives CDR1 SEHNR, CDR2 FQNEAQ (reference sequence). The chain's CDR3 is CSSSSPATGEYGGELFF. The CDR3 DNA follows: TGTTCCAGCAGTTCTCCGGCGACAGGGGAATATGGCGGGGAGCTGTTTTTT.

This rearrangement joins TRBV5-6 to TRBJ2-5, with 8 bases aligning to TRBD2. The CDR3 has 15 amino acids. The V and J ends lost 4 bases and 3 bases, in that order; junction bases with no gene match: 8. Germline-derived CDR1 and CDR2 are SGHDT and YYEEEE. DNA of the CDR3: TGTGCCAGCAGCAGATATAGCGGGGCTGAAGAGACCCAGTACTTC. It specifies CASSRYSGAEETQYF.